What follows describes a single TCR beta chain. Its target is unknown. These data originate in a study of Ad26.COV2.S vaccination and SARS-CoV-2 variants. Study overall: Enrolled in COV1001, the donor was in the Ad26.COV2.S trial arm, which received the vaccine. Study-level results: A substantial breadth of spike-specific CD8+ and CD4+ T cell responses after vaccination has been reported.

The treatment is: around 19 received Ad26.COV2.S at low or high dose, single or two shots; about 5 received placebo; per-sample allocation not given. On day 63 after the first injection, vaccine and placebo recipients gave samples. Only in-frame clones appear in the TCRdb table, and some are missing; sequencing was by immunoSEQ multiplex PCR. The sample records 300,000 to 450,000 clones, 70% to 90% being singletons. From germline, CDR1 is GTSNPN and CDR2 SVGIG (reference sequence). CDR3 length equals 12 residues. Trimming removed 3 bases at V and 11 bases at J, with 11 bases between. The TCR comes from a person aged 18-65 years who received the Ad26.COV2.S COVID-19 vaccine or a placebo. Material: peripheral blood, obtained in a trial of Ad26.COV2.S vaccine versus placebo. V usage is TRBV30 and J usage is TRBJ1-6; D may be TRBD1 (5 bases). CDR3 coding DNA: TGTGCCTGGAGCCAGCACAGGCCACCCCTCCACTTT. Its protein is CAWSQHRPPLHF.